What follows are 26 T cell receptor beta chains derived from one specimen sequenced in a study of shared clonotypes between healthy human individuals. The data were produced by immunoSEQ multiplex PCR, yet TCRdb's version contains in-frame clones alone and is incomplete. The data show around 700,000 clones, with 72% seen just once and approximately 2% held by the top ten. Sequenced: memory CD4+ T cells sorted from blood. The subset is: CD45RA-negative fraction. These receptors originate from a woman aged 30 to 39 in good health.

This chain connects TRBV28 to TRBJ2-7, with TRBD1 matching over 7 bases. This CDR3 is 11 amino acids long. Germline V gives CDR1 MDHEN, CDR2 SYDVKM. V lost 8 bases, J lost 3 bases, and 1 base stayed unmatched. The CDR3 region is CASRQGYEQYF. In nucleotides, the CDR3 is TGTGCCAGCCGACAGGGCTACGAGCAGTACTTC.

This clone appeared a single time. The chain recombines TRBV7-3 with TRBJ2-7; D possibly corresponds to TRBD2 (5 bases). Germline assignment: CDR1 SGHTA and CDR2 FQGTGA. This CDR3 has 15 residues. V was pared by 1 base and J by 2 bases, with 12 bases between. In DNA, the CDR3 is TGTGCCAGCAGCTTAAACGGAGGTATCACCTACGAGCAGTACTTC. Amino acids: CASSLNGGITYEQYF.

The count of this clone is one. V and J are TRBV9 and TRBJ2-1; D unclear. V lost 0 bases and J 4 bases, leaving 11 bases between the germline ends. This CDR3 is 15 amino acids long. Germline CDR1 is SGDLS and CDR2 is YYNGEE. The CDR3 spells CASSVDGHPYNEQFF. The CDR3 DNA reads TGTGCCAGCAGCGTAGACGGCCACCCTTACAATGAGCAGTTCTTC.

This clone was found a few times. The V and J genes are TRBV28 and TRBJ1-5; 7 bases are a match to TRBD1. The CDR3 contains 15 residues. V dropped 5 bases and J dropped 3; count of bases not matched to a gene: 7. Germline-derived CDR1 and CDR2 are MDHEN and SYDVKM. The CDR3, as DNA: TGTGCCAGCAGTGCGCAGACAGGGATCAATCAGCCCCAGCATTTT. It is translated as CASSAQTGINQPQHF.

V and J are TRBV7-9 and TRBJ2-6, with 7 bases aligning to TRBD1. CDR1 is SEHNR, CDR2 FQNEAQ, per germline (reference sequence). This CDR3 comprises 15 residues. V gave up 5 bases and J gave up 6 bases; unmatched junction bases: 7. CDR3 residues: CASSQQQGLANVLTF. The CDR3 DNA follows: TGTGCCAGCAGCCAACAACAGGGGTTGGCCAACGTCCTGACTTTC.

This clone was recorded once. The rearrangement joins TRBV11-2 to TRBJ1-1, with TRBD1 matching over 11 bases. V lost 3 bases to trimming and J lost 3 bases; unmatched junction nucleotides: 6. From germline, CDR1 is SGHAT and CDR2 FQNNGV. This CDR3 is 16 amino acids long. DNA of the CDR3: TGTGCCAGCAGCTTTCTCACGGGACAGGGGGACACTGAAGCTTTCTTT. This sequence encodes CASSFLTGQGDTEAFF.

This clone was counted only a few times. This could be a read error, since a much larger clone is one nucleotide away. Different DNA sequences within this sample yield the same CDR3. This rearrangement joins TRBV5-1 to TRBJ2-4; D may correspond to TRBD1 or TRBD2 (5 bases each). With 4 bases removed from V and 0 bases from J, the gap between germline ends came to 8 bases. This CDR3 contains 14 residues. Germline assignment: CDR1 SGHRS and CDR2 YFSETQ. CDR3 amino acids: CASSPGTAKNIQYF. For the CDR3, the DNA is TGCGCCAGCAGCCCCGGGACAGCCAAAAACATTCAGTACTTC.

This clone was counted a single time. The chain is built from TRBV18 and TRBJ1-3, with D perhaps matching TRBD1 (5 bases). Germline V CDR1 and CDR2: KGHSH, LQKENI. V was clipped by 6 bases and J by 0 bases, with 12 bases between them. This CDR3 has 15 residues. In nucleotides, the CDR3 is TGTGCCAGCTCCCCGTGGGACTACTCTGGAAACACCATATATTTT. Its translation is CASSPWDYSGNTIYF.

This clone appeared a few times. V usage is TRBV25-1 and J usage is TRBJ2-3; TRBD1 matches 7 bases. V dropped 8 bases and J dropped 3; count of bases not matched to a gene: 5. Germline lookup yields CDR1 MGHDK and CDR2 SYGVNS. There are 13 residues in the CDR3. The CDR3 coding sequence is TGTGCCAGCCGACAGGGACGGACAGATACGCAGTATTTT. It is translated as CASRQGRTDTQYF.

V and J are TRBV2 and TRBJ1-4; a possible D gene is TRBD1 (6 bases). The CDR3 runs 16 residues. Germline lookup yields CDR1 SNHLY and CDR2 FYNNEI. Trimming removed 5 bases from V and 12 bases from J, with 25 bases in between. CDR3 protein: CASSIDAPGHTWELFF. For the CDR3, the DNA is TGTGCCAGCAGTATAGATGCCCCGGGACATACGTGGGAACTGTTTTTT.

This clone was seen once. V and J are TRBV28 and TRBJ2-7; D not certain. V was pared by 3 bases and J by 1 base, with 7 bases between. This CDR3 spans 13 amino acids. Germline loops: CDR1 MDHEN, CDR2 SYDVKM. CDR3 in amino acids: CASSLRNSYEQYF. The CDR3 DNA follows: TGTGCCAGCAGTTTGAGGAATTCCTACGAGCAGTACTTC.

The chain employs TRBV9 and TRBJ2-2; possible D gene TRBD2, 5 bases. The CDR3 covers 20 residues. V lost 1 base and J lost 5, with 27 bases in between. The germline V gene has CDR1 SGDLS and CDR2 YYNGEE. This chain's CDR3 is CASSVSPSTTWGAVTGELFF. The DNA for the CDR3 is TGTGCCAGCAGCGTATCCCCCTCCACGACGTGGGGAGCTGTAACCGGGGAGCTGTTTTTT.

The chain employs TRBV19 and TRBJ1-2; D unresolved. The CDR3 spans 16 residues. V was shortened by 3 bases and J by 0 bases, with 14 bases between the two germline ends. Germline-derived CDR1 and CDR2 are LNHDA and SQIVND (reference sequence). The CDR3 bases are TGTGCCAGTAGTATCTGGGAGGGAACCCCTAACTATGGCTACACCTTC. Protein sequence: CASSIWEGTPNYGYTF.

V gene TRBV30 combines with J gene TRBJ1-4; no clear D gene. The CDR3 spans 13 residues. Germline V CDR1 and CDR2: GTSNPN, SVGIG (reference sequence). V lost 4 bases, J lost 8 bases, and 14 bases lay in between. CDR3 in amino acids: CAWIPRGYEKLFF. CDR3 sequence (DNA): TGTGCCTGGATCCCCCGGGGATACGAAAAACTGTTTTTT.

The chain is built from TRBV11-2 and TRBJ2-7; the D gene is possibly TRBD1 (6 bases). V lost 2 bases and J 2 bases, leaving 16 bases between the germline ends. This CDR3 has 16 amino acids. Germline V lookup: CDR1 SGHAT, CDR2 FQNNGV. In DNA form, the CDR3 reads TGTGCCAGCAGCTTAAGTGTAGGACAGAGAACCTACGAGCAGTACTTC. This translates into CASSLSVGQRTYEQYF.

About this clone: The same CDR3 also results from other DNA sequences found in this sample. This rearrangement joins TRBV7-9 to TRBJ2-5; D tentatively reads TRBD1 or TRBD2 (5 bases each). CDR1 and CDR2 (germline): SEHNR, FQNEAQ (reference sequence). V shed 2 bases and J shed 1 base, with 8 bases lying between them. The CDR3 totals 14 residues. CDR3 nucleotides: TGTGCCAGCAGCTTATCAGGGACCCAAGAGACCCAGTACTTC. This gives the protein CASSLSGTQETQYF.

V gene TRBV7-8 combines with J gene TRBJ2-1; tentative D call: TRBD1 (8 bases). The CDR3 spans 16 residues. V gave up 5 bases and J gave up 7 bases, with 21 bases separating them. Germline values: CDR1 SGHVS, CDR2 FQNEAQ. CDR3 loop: CASSLGQGNSGNEQFF. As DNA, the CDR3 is TGTGCCAGCAGCCTTGGACAGGGCAATAGCGGGAATGAGCAGTTCTTC.

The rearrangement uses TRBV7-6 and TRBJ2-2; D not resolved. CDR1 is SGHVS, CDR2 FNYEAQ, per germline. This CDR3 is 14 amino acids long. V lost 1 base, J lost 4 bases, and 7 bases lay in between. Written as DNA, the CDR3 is TGTGCCAGCAGCTTAGACGGGCCCACCGGGGAGCTGTTTTTT. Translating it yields CASSLDGPTGELFF.

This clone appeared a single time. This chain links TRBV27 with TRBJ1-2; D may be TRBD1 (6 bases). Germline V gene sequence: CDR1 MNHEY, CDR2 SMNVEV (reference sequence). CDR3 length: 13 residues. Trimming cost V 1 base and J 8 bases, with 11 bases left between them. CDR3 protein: CASSLYGQTGYTF. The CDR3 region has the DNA TGTGCCAGCAGTTTATATGGACAGACGGGCTACACCTTC.

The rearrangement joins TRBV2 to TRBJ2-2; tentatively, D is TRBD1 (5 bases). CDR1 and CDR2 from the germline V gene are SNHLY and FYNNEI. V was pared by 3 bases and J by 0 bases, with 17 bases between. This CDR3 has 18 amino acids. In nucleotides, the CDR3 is TGTGCCAGCAGTGAGGCAGGGTCATGGATGGCGAACACCGGGGAGCTGTTTTTT. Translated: CASSEAGSWMANTGELFF.

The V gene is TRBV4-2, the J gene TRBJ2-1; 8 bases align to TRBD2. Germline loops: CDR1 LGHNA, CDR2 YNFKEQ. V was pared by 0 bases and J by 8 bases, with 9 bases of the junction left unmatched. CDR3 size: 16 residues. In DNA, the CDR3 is TGTGCCAGCAGCCAAGATCTCGGACTAGCCATCTATGAGCAGTTCTTC. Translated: CASSQDLGLAIYEQFF.

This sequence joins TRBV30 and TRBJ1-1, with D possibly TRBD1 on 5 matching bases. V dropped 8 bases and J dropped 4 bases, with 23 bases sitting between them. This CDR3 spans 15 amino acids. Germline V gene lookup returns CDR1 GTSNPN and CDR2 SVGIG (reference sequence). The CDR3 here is CARSASGGVVTEAFF. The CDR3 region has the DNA TGTGCCCGCTCTGCGTCCGGGGGGGTGGTCACTGAAGCTTTCTTT.

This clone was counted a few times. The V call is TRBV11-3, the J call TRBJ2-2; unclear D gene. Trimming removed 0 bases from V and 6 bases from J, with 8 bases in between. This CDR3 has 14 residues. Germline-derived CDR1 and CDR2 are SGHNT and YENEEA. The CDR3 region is CASSLDPSSGELFF. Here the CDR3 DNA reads TGTGCCAGCAGCTTAGATCCCAGCTCCGGGGAGCTGTTTTTT.

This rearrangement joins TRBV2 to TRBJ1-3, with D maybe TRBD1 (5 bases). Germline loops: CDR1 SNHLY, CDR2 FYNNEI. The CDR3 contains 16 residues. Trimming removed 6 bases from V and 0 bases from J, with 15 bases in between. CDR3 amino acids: CASREFDRSSGNTIYF. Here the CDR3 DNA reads TGTGCCAGCAGAGAGTTCGACAGAAGCTCTGGAAACACCATATATTTT.

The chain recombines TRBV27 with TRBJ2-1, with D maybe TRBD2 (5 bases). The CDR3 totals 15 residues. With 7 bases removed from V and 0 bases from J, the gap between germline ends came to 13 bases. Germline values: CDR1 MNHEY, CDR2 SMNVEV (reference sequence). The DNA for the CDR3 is TGTGCCAGCAAGAACAGCGGTAGCTCCTACAATGAGCAGTTCTTC. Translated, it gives CASKNSGSSYNEQFF.

This CDR3 is CASSGGRDGVNEQYF. CDR3 DNA sequence: TGTGCCAGCAGTGGCGGCCGGGACGGAGTCAACGAGCAGTACTTC. V is TRBV6-1 and J is TRBJ2-7, with D tentatively TRBD1 or TRBD2 (5 bases each). Germline CDR1 and CDR2: MNHNS and SASEGT. V was clipped by 4 bases and J by 5 bases, with 18 bases between them. The CDR3 has 15 amino acids.